This record looks at one TCR beta chain sequence and its context. This clonotype was recorded many times. This receptor's antigen is unknown. Per-base quality was not reported, and no clone a single base away is much larger than it. The entry originates in a study of identical twins (TCRdb year 2016). A note on the overall study: TCR alpha and beta repertoires from monozygotic twins, unrelated adults of various ages and cord blood were deep-sequenced to test whether fetal clonotypes persist. To rule out contamination, the twin experiments were replicated at different times with different library preparation protocols. Study-level results and caveats: In monozygotic twins, out-of-frame TCR alpha sharing was systematically underestimated by recombination models, although the models agreed with sharing between unrelated individuals. Abundant cord blood beta clonotypes carried fewer insertions; young adult naive repertoires showed a weaker similar trend, while memory repertoires showed none. Compared with coincidental sharing between unrelated individuals, out-of-frame TCR alpha sequences shared between twins showed an excess of sequences with low generation probability. Excess twin sharing in beta out-of-frame sequences was weaker because fewer shared sequences lowered the signal-to-noise ratio. Because the same donors could not be followed over many years, the conclusions relied on cross-sectional statistical analysis. Zero-insertion analyses could be partly confounded by invariant T cells such as MAIT and iNKT, although diverse VJ usage argued against such confounding for most clonotypes.

All donors were healthy Caucasians. Three pairs of female monozygotic twins, all aged roughly 18 to 30 years, were included in the twin cohort. CD4+ and CD8+ T cell populations were isolated with positive isolation kits from Invitrogen. The CDR3 holds 14 amino acids from the cysteine to the phenylalanine. Only the CDR3 portion is preserved as DNA: 42 bases, with reading frame beginning at the first base. V trim: 4 bases; J trim: 9 bases; unmatched bases: 2. From a lookup of the germline V gene, CDR1 and CDR2 are MNHEY and SVGEGT. The method was 5' RACE. The instrument was an Illumina HiSeq 2000. Template switching added a universal primer binding site, and the final cDNA carried a unique molecular identifier that allowed TCR cDNA molecules to be counted accurately. Specific primers in the conserved constant-segment region were used to synthesize first-strand cDNA for TCR alpha and beta chains. To control for contamination, each cDNA library was double barcoded with a SMART-Mk sample barcode plus Illumina barcodes. TruSeq adapter sequences, together with Illumina sample barcodes, were added in two successive PCR steps. The Illumina HiSeq platform was used with custom primers to sequence TCR alpha and beta cDNA libraries. The published analysis was carried out like this. MiGEC was used to process raw reads and extract unique molecular identifiers, and MiXCR was used to find CDR3 positions. Recombination models were inferred per individual with the repgenHMM and IGoR tools using an EM algorithm. The tcR package in R was used for shared clonotype analysis, with sharing normalized by the product of cloneset sizes. To study raw recombination free of thymic and clonal selection effects, out-of-frame nonproductive sequences were analyzed. TCRdb applied fastp at Q25 and MiXCR to the public reads, then kept only in-frame beta chains. Duplicate CDR3 protein sequences are folded into a single record with the most common DNA and genes. V and J calls and clone size were set by TCRdb, not the authors. The sample table records 520,000 or so distinct CDR3 sequences; roughly a fifth of these occur just once. Of the sample, 0.75% to 0.95% is held by the ten largest clones.

A further study also used this sample, focusing on T cells expressing NK-cell markers. As the second publication notes: Three sorted T-cell subsets (CD3+CD56+NKG2C+, CD3+CD56+NKG2C- and CD3+CD56-NKG2C+) from eight donors had their TCR beta-chain repertoires profiled. Among the eight sequenced donors, only one was HCMV-seronegative, while the other seven were HCMV-seropositive. To restrict sorting to alphabetaTCR-expressing T cells, an anti-gammadeltaTCR antibody was added in several experiments. In roughly six donors, the dominant CD3+CD56+NKG2C+ clonotypes ranked among the top 10 CD8+ clonotypes, making up about 1.0-7.0% of CD8+ T cells. Those dominant clonotypes were again the most abundant among CD3+CD56-NKG2C+ cells in a handful of donors, at about 28.3-65%. Whether the expanded NKG2C-expressing T cell clones were specific for HCMV antigens remained unclear. All eight donors whose samples were sequenced were randomly selected healthy volunteers, three of them men and five women. HCMV serostatus was determined by detecting HCMV-specific IgG in serum with a commercial ELISA kit. MIGEC was used to demultiplex reads and group reads by UMI, and MiTCR was used to assemble and quantify clonotypes. To remove erroneous sequences, TCR cDNA sequences were retained only when supported by two or more reads. The tcR package was used for downstream repertoire analysis, with clonotypes matched between fractions based on CDR3 nucleotide sequence plus V segment. VDJmatch was used to annotate antigen specificity against VDJdb, with one amino acid substitution in CDR3 allowed.

The TCR comes from a woman under 30 in good health. Sequencing was done on a sample of CD4+ T cells sorted from blood. Recombination joined TRBV6-2 or TRBV6-3 with TRBJ2-1; 14 central bases correspond to TRBD2. The DNA sequence is as follows: TGTGCCAGCAGTTCGACTAGCGGGAGGGCTGAGCAGTTCTTC. Protein translation: CASSSTSGRAEQFF.